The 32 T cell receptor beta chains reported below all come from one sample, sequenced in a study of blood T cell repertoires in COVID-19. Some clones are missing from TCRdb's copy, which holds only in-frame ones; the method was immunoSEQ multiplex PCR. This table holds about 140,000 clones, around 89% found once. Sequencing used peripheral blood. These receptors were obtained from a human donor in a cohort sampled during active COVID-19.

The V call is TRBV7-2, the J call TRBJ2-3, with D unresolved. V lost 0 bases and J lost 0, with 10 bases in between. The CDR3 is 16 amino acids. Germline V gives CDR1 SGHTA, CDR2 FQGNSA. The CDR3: CASSLAAHYSTDTQYF. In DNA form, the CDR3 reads TGTGCCAGCAGCTTAGCCGCCCACTATAGCACAGATACGCAGTATTTT.

This CDR3 reads CAWSAAVEAEAFF. CDR3 sequence (DNA): TGTGCCTGGAGTGCGGCGGTTGAGGCTGAAGCTTTCTTT. The chain combines TRBV30 with TRBJ1-1; D is unclear. Germline CDR1 GTSNPN, CDR2 SVGIG (reference sequence). The germline V and J ends were trimmed by 1 base and 6 bases, with 12 bases remaining between them. The CDR3 runs to 13 residues.

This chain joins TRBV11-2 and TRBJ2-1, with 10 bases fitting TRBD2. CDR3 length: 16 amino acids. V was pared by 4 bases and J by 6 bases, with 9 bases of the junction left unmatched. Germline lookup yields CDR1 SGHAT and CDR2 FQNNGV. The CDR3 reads CASSSPSGGPLNEQFF. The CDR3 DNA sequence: TGTGCCAGCAGCTCCCCTAGCGGGGGTCCCCTCAATGAGCAGTTCTTC.

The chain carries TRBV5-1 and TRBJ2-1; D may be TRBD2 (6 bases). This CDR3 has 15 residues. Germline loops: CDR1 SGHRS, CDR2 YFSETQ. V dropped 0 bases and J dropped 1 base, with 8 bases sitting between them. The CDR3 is CASSLAGTSYNEQFF. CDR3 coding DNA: TGCGCCAGCAGCTTGGCCGGGACTTCCTACAATGAGCAGTTCTTC.

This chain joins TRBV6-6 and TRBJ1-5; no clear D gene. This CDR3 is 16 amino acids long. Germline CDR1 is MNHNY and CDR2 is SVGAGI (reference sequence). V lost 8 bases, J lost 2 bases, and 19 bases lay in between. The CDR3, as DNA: TGTGCCAGCTCCTACCGAGGGAGGATTGGCAATCAGCCCCAGCATTTT. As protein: CASSYRGRIGNQPQHF.

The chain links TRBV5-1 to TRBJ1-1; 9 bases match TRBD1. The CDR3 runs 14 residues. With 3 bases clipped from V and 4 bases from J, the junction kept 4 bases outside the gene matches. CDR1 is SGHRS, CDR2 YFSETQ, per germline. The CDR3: CASSWKDRGTEAFF. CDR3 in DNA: TGCGCCAGCAGCTGGAAGGACAGGGGCACTGAAGCTTTCTTT.

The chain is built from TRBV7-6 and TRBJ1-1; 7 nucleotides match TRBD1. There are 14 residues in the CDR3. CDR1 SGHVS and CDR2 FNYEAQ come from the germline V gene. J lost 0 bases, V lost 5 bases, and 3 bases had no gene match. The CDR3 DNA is TGTGCCAGCAGCGGACAGGACTTGAACACTGAAGCTTTCTTT. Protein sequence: CASSGQDLNTEAFF.

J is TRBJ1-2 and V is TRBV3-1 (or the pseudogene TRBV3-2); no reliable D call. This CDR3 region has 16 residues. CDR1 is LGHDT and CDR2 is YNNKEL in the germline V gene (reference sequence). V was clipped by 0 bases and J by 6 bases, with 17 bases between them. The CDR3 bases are TGTGCCAGCAGCCAAGAAGGGAGTCACAGATCCCATGGCTACACCTTC. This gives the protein CASSQEGSHRSHGYTF.

The CDR3 region is CAIKPGQGGGDGKLFF. CDR3 in DNA: TGTGCCATCAAACCGGGACAGGGAGGAGGTGATGGAAAACTGTTTTTT. The chain recombines TRBV10-3 with TRBJ1-4; 9 positions agree with TRBD1. Per germline, CDR1 ENHRY and CDR2 SYGVKD. After removal of 7 bases from V and 10 bases from J, the junction contained 16 bases not matched to a gene. This CDR3 has 16 amino acids.

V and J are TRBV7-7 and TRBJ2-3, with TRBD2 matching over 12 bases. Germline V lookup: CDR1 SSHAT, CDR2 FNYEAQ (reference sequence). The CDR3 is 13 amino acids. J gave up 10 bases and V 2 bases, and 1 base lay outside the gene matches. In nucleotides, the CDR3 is TGTGCCAGCAGCTTAACTAGCGGGGGGCCGCAGTATTTT. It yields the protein CASSLTSGGPQYF.

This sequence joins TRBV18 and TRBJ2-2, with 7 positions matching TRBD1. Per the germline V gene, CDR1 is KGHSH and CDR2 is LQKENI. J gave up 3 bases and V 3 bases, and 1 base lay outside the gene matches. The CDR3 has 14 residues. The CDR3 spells CASSPQGDTGELFF. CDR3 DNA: TGTGCCAGCTCACCGCAGGGGGACACCGGGGAGCTGTTTTTT.

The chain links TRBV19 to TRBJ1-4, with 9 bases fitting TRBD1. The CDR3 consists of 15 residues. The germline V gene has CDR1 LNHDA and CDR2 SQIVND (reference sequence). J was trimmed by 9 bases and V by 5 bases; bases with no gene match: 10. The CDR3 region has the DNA TGTGCCAGTAGTCCGGAAACCGGGACAGGGAAAAAACTGTTTTTT. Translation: CASSPETGTGKKLFF. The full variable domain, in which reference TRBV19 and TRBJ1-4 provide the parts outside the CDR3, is DGGITQSPKYLFRKEGQNVTLSCEQNLNHDAMYWYRQDPGQGLRLIYYSQIVNDFQKGDIAEGYSVSREKKESFPLTVTSAQKNPTAFYLCASSPETGTGKKLFFGSGTQLSVL.

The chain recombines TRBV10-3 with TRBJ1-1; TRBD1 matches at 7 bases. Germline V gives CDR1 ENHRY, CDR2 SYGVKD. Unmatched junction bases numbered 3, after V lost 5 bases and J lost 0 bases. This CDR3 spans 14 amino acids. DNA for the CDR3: TGTGCCATCAGTTTAGGACAGGTGAACACTGAAGCTTTCTTT. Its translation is CAISLGQVNTEAFF.

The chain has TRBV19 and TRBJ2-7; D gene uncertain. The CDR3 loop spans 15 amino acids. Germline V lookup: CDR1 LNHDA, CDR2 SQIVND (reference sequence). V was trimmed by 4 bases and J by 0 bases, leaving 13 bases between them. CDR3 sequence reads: CASSNTIRSSYEQYF. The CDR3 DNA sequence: TGTGCCAGTAGTAACACCATAAGGAGCTCCTACGAGCAGTACTTC.

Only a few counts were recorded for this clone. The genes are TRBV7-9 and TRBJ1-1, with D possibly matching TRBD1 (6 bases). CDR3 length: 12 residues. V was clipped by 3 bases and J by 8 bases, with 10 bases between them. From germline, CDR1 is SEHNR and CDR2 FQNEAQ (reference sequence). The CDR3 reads CASSLFDREAFF. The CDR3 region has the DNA TGTGCCAGCAGCTTGTTCGACAGGGAAGCTTTCTTT.

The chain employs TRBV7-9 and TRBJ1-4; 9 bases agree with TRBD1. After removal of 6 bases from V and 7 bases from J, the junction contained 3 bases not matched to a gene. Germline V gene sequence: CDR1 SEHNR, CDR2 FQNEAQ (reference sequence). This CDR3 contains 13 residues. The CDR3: CASRRTGAEKLFF. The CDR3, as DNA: TGTGCCAGCAGAAGGACAGGGGCTGAAAAACTGTTTTTT. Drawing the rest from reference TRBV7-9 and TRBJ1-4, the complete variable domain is DTGVSQNPRHKITKRGQNVTFRCDPISEHNRLYWYRQTLGQGPEFLTYFQNEAQLEKSRLLSDRFSAERPKGSFSTLEIQRTEQGDSAMYLCASRRTGAEKLFFGSGTQLSVL.

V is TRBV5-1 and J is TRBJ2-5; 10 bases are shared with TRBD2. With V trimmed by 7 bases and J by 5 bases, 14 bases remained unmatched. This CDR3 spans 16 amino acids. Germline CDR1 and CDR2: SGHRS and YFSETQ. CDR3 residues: CASSSLAGPSGETQYF. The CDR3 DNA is TGCGCCAGCTCTTCACTAGCGGGACCCTCGGGGGAGACCCAGTACTTC.

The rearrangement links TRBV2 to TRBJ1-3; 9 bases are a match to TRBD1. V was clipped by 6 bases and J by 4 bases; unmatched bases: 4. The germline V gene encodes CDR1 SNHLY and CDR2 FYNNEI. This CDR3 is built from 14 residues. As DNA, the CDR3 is TGTGCCAGCAGACAGGGGGCGGAAGGAAACACCATATATTTT. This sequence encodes CASRQGAEGNTIYF.

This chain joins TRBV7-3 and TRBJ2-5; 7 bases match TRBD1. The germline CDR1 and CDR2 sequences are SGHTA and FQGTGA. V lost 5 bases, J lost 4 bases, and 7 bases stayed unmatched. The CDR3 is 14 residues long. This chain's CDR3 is CASSPQGVGETQYF. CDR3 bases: TGTGCCAGCAGCCCTCAGGGGGTGGGAGAGACCCAGTACTTC.

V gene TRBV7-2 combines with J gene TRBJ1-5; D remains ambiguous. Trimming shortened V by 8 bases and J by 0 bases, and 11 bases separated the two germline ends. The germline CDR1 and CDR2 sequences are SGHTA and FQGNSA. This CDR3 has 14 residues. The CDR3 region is CASRGGNSNQPQHF. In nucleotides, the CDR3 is TGTGCCAGCCGGGGAGGGAATAGCAATCAGCCCCAGCATTTT.

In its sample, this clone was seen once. For the CDR3, the DNA is TGTGCCAGCAGCTGGACTTTCTACAATGAGCAGTTCTTC. It specifies CASSWTFYNEQFF. J is TRBJ2-1 and V is TRBV13, with a weak D call TRBD2 (5 bases). Germline CDR1 PRHDT, CDR2 FYEKMQ (reference sequence). CDR3 length: 13 amino acids. V was clipped by 4 bases and J by 3 bases, with 7 bases between them.

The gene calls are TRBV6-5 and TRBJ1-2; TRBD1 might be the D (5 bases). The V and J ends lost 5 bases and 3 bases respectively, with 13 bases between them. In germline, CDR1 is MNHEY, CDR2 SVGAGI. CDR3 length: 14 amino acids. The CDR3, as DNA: TGTGCCAGCAGTCGACAGCGAAGGGACTATGGCTACACCTTC. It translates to CASSRQRRDYGYTF.

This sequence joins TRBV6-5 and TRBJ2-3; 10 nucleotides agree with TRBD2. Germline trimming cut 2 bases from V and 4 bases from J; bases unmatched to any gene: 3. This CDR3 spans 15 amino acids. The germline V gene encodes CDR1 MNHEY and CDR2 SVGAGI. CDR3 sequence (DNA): TGTGCCAGCAGTTACCCTAGCGGGGGAGCAGATACGCAGTATTTT. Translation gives CASSYPSGGADTQYF.

CDR3 sequence: CASSPPAGLAKNIQYF. DNA of the CDR3: TGTGCCAGCTCACCACCGGCAGGACTAGCCAAAAACATTCAGTACTTC. V gene TRBV18 combines with J gene TRBJ2-4; TRBD2 might be the D (5 bases). The CDR3 has 16 residues. CDR1 and CDR2 from the germline V gene are KGHSH and LQKENI. V dropped 0 bases and J dropped 0 bases, with 9 bases sitting between them.

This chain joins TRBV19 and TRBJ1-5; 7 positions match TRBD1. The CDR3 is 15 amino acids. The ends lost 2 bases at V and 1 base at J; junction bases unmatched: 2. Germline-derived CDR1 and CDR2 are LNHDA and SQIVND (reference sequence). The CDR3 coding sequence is TGTGCCAGTAGTATATCAGGGGGGAGCAATCAGCCCCAGCATTTT. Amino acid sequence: CASSISGGSNQPQHF. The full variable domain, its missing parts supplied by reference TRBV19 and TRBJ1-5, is DGGITQSPKYLFRKEGQNVTLSCEQNLNHDAMYWYRQDPGQGLRLIYYSQIVNDFQKGDIAEGYSVSREKKESFPLTVTSAQKNPTAFYLCASSISGGSNQPQHFGDGTRLSIL.

The CDR3 spells CASTDTRGRGSYNEQFF. The CDR3 bases are TGTGCCAGCACCGACACCCGGGGGAGGGGTTCCTACAATGAGCAGTTCTTC. The rearrangement links TRBV2 to TRBJ2-1; TRBD2 matches 7 bases. V trimming: 7 bases; J trimming: 1 base; junction bases outside the gene matches: 13. The germline gives CDR1 SNHLY, CDR2 FYNNEI. The CDR3 is made up of 17 amino acids.

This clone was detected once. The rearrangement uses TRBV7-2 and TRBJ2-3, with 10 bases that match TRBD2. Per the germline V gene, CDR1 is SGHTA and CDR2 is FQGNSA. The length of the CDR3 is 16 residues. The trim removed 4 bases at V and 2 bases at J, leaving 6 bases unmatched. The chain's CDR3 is CASSSQRGGYTDTQYF. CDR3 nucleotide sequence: TGTGCCAGCAGCTCGCAGCGGGGGGGGTACACAGATACGCAGTATTTT.

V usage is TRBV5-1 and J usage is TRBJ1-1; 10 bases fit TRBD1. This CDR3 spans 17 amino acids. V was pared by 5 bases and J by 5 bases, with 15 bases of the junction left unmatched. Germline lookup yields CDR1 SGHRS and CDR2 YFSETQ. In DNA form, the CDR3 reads TGCGCCAGCAGTTCGACCGGGACAGGGGTAAGGGCGACTGAAGCTTTCTTT. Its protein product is CASSSTGTGVRATEAFF.

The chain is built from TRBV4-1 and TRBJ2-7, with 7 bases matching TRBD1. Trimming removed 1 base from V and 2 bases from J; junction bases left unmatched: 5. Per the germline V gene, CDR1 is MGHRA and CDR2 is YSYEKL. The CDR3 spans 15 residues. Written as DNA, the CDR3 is TGCGCCAGCAGCCAAGCTCCGACAGGGCCCTACGAGCAGTACTTC. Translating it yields CASSQAPTGPYEQYF.

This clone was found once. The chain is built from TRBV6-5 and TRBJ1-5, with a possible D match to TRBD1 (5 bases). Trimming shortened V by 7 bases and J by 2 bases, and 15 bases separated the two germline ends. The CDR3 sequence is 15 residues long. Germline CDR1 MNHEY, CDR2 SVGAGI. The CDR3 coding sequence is TGTGCCAGCAACCGAGGAGGGGCGGGCAATCAGCCCCAGCATTTT. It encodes CASNRGGAGNQPQHF.

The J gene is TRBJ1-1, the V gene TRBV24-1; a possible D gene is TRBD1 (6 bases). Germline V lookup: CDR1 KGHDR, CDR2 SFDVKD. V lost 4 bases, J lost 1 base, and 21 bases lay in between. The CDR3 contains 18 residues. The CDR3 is CATSDVRELGAWNTEAFF. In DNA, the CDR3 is TGTGCCACCAGTGACGTTCGAGAGTTGGGGGCATGGAACACTGAAGCTTTCTTT.

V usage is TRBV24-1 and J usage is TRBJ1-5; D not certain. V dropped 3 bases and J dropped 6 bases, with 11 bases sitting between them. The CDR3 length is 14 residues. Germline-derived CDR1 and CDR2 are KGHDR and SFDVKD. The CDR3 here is CATSDGKTSQPQHF. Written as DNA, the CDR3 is TGTGCCACCAGTGATGGCAAGACAAGTCAGCCCCAGCATTTT.